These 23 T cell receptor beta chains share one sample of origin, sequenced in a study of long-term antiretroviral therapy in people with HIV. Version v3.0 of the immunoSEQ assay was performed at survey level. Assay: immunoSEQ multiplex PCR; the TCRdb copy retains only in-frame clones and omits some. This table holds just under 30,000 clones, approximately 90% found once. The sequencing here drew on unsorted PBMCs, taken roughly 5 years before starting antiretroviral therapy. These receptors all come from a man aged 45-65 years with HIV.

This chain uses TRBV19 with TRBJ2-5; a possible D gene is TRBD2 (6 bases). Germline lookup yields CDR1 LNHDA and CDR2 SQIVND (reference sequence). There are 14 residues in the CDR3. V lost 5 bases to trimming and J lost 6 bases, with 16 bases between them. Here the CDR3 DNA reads TGTGCCAGTAGTCCGGGACTTCCCCTTCAGACCCAGTACTTC. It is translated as CASSPGLPLQTQYF.

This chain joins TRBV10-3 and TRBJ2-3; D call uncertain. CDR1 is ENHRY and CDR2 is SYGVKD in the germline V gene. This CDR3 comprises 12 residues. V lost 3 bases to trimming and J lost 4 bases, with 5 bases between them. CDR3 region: CAISERSDTQYF. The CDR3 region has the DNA TGTGCCATCAGTGAAAGGTCAGATACGCAGTATTTT.

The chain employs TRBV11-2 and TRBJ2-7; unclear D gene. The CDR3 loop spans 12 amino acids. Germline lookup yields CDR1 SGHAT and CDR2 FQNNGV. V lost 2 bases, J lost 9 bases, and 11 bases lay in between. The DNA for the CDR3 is TGTGCCAGCAGCTTATTGGGCCAGCGGCAGTACTTC. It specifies CASSLLGQRQYF.

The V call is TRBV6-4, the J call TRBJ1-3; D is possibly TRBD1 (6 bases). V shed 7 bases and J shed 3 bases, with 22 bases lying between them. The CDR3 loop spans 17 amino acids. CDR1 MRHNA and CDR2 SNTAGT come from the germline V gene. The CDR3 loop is CASTDLPWGPIGNTIYF. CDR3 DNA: TGTGCCAGCACCGACCTCCCGTGGGGGCCGATTGGAAACACCATATATTTT.

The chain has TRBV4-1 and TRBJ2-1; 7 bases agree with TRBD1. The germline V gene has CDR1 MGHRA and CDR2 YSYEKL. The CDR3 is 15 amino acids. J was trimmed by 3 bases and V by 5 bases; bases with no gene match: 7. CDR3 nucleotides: TGCGCCAGCAGCTACACAGGGGCCTACTACAATGAGCAGTTCTTC. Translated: CASSYTGAYYNEQFF.

CDR3 sequence: CASSELTEGSQYF. The CDR3 nucleotides are TGTGCCAGCAGTGAATTGACCGAGGGATCGCAGTATTTT. The rearrangement joins TRBV25-1 to TRBJ2-3, with a possible D match to TRBD2 (5 bases). Germline CDR1 MGHDK, CDR2 SYGVNS. Trimming took off 1 base at V and 10 bases at J, with 12 bases between the two ends. This CDR3 is built from 13 residues.

For the CDR3, the DNA is TGTGCCAGCAGCTTCTACGGGGGAGAGACCCAGTACTTC. It codes for CASSFYGGETQYF. This chain uses TRBV5-4 with TRBJ2-5; maybe TRBD2 (6 bases). The CDR3 contains 13 residues. The germline gives CDR1 SGHNT, CDR2 YYREEE (reference sequence). V lost 2 bases to trimming and J lost 4 bases, with 9 bases between them.

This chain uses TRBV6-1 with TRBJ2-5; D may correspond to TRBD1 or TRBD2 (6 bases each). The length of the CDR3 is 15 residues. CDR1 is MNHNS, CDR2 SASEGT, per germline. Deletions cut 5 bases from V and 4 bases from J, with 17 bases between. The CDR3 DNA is TGTGCCAGCAGTTTCGGGGGCCCGAATGGAGAGACCCAGTACTTC. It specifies CASSFGGPNGETQYF.

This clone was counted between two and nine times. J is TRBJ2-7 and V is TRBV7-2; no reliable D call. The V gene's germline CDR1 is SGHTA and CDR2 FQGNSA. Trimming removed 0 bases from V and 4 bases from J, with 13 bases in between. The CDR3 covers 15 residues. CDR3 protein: CASSLARSTQYEQYF. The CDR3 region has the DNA TGTGCCAGCAGCTTAGCACGGAGCACTCAATACGAGCAGTACTTC.

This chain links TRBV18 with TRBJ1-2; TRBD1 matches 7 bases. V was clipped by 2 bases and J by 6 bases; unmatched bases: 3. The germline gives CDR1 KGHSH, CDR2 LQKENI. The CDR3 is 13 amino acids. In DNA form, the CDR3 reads TGTGCCAGCTCACCAGACAGGGAGGATGGCTACACCTTC. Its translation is CASSPDREDGYTF. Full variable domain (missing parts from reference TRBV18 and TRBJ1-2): NAGVMQNPRHLVRRRGQEARLRCSPMKGHSHVYWYRQLPEEGLKFMVYLQKENIIDESGMPKERFSAEFPKEGPSILRIQQVVRGDSAAYFCASSPDREDGYTFGSGTRLTVV.

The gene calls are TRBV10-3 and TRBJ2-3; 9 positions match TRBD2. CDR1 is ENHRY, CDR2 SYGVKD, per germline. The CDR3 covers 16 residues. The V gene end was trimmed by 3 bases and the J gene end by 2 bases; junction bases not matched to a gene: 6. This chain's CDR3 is CAISDLAGANTDTQYF. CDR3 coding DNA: TGTGCCATCAGTGATTTAGCGGGGGCCAACACAGATACGCAGTATTTT.

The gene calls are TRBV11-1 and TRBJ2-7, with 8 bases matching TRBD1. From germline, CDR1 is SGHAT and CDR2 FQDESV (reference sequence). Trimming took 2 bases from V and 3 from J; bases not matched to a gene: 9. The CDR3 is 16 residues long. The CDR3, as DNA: TGTGCCAGCAGCTTAACCTCCGGACAGGGTATCTACGAGCAGTACTTC. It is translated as CASSLTSGQGIYEQYF.

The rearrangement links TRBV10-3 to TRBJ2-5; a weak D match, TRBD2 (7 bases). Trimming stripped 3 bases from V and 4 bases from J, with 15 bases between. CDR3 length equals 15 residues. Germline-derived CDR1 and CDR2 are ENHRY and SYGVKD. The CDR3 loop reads CAISDQGTTSETQYF. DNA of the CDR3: TGTGCCATCAGTGACCAGGGGACTACTTCAGAGACCCAGTACTTC.

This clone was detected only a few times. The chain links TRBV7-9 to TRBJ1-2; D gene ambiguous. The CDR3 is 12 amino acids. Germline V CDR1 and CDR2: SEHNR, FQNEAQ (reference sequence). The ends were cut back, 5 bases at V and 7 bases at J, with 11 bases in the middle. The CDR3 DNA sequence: TGTGCCAGCAGCCGGTATCATGGTGGCTACACCTTC. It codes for CASSRYHGGYTF.

CDR3 DNA: TGTGCCAGCTCACCGACTGACAGTTACAATGAGCAGTTCTTC. As protein: CASSPTDSYNEQFF. The rearrangement joins TRBV18 to TRBJ2-1; D may be TRBD1 (5 bases). V lost 3 bases and J lost 4, with 10 bases in between. The CDR3 runs 14 residues. Germline CDR1 reads KGHSH; CDR2 reads LQKENI.

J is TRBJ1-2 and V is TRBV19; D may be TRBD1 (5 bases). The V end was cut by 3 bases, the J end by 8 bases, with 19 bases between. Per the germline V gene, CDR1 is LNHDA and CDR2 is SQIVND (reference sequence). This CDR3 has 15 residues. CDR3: CASSIKQTADSGYTF. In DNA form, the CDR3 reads TGTGCCAGTAGTATCAAACAGACAGCCGATAGCGGCTACACCTTC. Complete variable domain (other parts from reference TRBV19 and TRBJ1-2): DGGITQSPKYLFRKEGQNVTLSCEQNLNHDAMYWYRQDPGQGLRLIYYSQIVNDFQKGDIAEGYSVSREKKESFPLTVTSAQKNPTAFYLCASSIKQTADSGYTFGSGTRLTVV.

The chain's CDR3 is CASSLAPDSSTDTQYF. CDR3 nucleotide sequence: TGTGCCAGCAGCTTAGCGCCAGATTCTAGCACAGATACGCAGTATTTT. V and J are TRBV7-2 and TRBJ2-3, with D uncertain. CDR1 is SGHTA and CDR2 is FQGNSA in the germline V gene. CDR3 length: 16 residues. The germline V and J ends were trimmed by 0 bases and 0 bases, with 10 bases remaining between them. Complete variable domain (other parts from reference TRBV7-2 and TRBJ2-3): GAGVSQSPSNKVTEKGKDVELRCDPISGHTALYWYRQSLGQGLEFLIYFQGNSAPDKSGLPSDRFSAERTGGSVSTLTIQRTQQEDSAVYLCASSLAPDSSTDTQYFGPGTRLTVL.

The chain's CDR3 is CATSITRVQPQHF. DNA of the CDR3: TGTGCCACCAGCATTACTCGGGTTCAGCCCCAGCATTTT. The rearrangement joins TRBV15 to TRBJ1-5, with D hard to call. Germline V gene sequence: CDR1 LNHNV, CDR2 YYDKDF (reference sequence). V dropped 4 bases and J dropped 6 bases, with 10 bases sitting between them. The CDR3 extends over 13 amino acids.

The CDR3 sequence is CASSRFHGTDTQYF. The CDR3 DNA reads TGTGCCAGCAGTCGTTTCCATGGCACAGATACGCAGTATTTT. The chain links TRBV5-4 to TRBJ2-3; D is unclear. The CDR3 consists of 14 residues. The germline gives CDR1 SGHNT, CDR2 YYREEE (reference sequence). V was trimmed by 5 bases and J by 1 base, leaving 11 bases between them.

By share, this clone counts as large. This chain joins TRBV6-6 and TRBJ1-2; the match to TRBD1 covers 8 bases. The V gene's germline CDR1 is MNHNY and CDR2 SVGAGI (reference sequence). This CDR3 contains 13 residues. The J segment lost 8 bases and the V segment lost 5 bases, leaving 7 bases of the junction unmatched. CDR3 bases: TGTGCCAGCAGTATGGACAGGGCCTACGGCTACACCTTC. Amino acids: CASSMDRAYGYTF.

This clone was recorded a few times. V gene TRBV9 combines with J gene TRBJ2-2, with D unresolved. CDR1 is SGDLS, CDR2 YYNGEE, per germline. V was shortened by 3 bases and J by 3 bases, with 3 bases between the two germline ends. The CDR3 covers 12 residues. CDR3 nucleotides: TGTGCCAGCAGCGGCTACACCGGGGAGCTGTTTTTT. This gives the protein CASSGYTGELFF.

CDR3 sequence: CASSLVAGEYYEQYF. DNA for the CDR3: TGTGCCAGCAGCTTGGTGGCGGGGGAGTACTACGAGCAGTACTTC. The J gene is TRBJ2-7, the V gene TRBV11-2; 7 bases align to TRBD2. The CDR3 has 15 amino acids. Germline CDR1 is SGHAT and CDR2 is FQNNGV. The ends lost 3 bases at V and 3 bases at J; junction bases unmatched: 8.

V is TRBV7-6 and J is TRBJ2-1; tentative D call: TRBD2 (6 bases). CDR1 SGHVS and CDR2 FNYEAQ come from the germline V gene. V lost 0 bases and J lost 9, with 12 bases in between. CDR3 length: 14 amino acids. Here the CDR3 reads CASSLAPTRGEQFF. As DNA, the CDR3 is TGTGCCAGCAGCTTAGCGCCGACTAGGGGTGAGCAGTTCTTC.